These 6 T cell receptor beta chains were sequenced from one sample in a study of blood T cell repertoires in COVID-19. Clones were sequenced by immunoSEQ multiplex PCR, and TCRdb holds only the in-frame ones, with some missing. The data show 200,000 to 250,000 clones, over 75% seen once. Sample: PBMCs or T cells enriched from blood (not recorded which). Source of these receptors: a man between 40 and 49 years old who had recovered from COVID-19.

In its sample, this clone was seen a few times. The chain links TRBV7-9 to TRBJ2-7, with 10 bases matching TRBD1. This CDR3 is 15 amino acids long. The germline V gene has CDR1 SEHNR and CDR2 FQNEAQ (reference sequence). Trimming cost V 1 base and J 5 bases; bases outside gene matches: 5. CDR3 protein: CASSLVGTGADEQYF. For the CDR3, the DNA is TGTGCCAGCAGCTTAGTGGGGACAGGGGCGGACGAGCAGTACTTC. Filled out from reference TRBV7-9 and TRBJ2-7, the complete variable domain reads DTGVSQNPRHKITKRGQNVTFRCDPISEHNRLYWYRQTLGQGPEFLTYFQNEAQLEKSRLLSDRFSAERPKGSFSTLEIQRTEQGDSAMYLCASSLVGTGADEQYFGPGTRLTVT.

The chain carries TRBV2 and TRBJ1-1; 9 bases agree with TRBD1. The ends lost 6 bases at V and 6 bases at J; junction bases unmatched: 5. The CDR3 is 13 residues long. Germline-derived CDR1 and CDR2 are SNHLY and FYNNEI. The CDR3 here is CASSTGGRAEAFF. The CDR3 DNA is TGTGCCAGCAGCACAGGGGGCAGAGCTGAAGCTTTCTTT.

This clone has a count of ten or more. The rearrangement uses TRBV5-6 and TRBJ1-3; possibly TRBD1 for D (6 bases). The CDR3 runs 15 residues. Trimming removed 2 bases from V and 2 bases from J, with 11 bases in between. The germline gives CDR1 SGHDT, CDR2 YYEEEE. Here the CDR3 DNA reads TGTGCCAGCAGCTTTCTTACAGGGACTGGAAACACCATATATTTT. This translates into CASSFLTGTGNTIYF.

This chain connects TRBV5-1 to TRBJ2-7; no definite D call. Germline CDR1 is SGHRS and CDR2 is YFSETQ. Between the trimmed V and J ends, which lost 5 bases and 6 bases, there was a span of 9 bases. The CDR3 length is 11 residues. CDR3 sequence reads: CASSLRGEQYF. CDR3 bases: TGCGCCAGCAGTTTACGCGGCGAGCAGTACTTC.

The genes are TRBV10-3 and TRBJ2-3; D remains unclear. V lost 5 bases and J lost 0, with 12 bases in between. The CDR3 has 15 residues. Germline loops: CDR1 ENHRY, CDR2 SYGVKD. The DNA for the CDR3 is TGTGCCATCAGTTCTAGTACCCTCAGCACAGATACGCAGTATTTT. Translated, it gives CAISSSTLSTDTQYF.

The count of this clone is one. Written as DNA, the CDR3 is TGTGCCAGCAGCCTAACAGGGGCGGTTGGCTACACCTTC. As protein: CASSLTGAVGYTF. The rearrangement links TRBV3-1 (or the pseudogene TRBV3-2) to TRBJ1-2, with 7 positions matching TRBD1. With 4 bases clipped from V and 7 bases from J, the junction kept 6 bases outside the gene matches. The CDR3 covers 13 residues. From germline, CDR1 is LGHDT and CDR2 YNNKEL (reference sequence).